Listed below are T cell receptor beta chains from one sample, sequenced in a study of radiotherapy plus CTLA-4 blockade in lung cancer. Profiled with immunoSEQ multiplex PCR; TCRdb holds only in-frame clones, not every one. The sample records about 26,000 clones, roughly 71% being singletons. This specimen consisted of peripheral blood, obtained from a patient treated with radiotherapy plus ipilimumab. The receptors were gathered from a human donor with non-small cell lung cancer that progressed on radiotherapy plus ipilimumab. CDR3s include the opening cysteine and the closing phenylalanine or tryptophan. D genes are given only for firm matches. Part of the rows lack a size; the others show once, few, many or a class for expanded clones.

j_call | cdr3_length | clone_size | d_call | v_call | cdr3_nt | cdr3_aa
TRBJ2-2 | 14 | - | - | TRBV25-1 | TGTGCCAGCACCCCCGGGACGAACACCGGGGAGCTGTTTTTT | CASTPGTNTGELFF
TRBJ2-7 | 14 | - | TRBD1 | TRBV11-2 | TGTGCCAGCAGCTCGAGGACAGGGACCTACGAGCAGTACTTC | CASSSRTGTYEQYF
TRBJ2-7 | 20 | few | - | TRBV21-1 | TGTGCCAGCAGCACCGATGGGGGACTAGCGGAGCCGCCCAGCTCCTACGAGCAGTACTTC | CASSTDGGLAEPPSSYEQYF
TRBJ1-6 | 15 | - | TRBD1 | TRBV27 | TGTGCCAGCAGACGACCGGGACAGAATAATTCACCCCTCCACTTT | CASRRPGQNNSPLHF
TRBJ2-1 | 14 | once | TRBD2 | TRBV7-3 | TGTGCCAGCAGCCTTTCGATTAGCGGGACTGAGCAGTTCTTC | CASSLSISGTEQFF
TRBJ1-2 | 16 | - | - | TRBV4-2 | TGTGCCAGCAGCCCCCCCCCAGCGGACACGGCGGATGGCTACACCTTC | CASSPPPADTADGYTF
TRBJ1-5 | 14 | - | - | TRBV30 | TGTGCCTGGAGGGGCCCCGGAGGAGTTCAGCCCCAGCATTTT | CAWRGPGGVQPQHF
TRBJ1-1 | 16 | - | - | TRBV6-4 | TGTGCCAGCAGTGACCCAATCAGGCCTTCAAACACTGAAGCTTTCTTT | CASSDPIRPSNTEAFF
TRBJ1-1 | 13 | - | - | TRBV6-5 | TGTGCCAGCAGGCCGGGGCCTGGGACTGAAGCTTTCTTT | CASRPGPGTEAFF
TRBJ2-5 | 17 | - | - | TRBV25-1 | TGTGCCAGCAGTGACTCCCGAAGGGACGCGTACCAAGAGACCCAGTACTTC | CASSDSRRDAYQETQYF
TRBJ2-2 | 15 | - | TRBD2 | TRBV11-2 | TGTGCCAGCAGCTTGGGACTAGCGGGCGTCGGGGAGCTGTTTTTT | CASSLGLAGVGELFF
TRBJ1-2 | 14 | few | - | TRBV5-8 | TGTGCCAGCAGCACCCAGGGGCCTTCTCGTGGCTACACCTTC | CASSTQGPSRGYTF
TRBJ1-1 | 13 | - | - | TRBV19 | TGTGCCAGCTCCCGAGGGAGAGGCACTGAAGCTTTCTTT | CASSRGRGTEAFF
TRBJ2-5 | 14 | - | - | TRBV10-3 | TGTGCCATCAGTGAGCCGGGTACTCAAGAGACCCAGTACTTC | CAISEPGTQETQYF
TRBJ1-3 | 15 | few | TRBD1 | TRBV6-1 | TGTGCCATCTCATGGACAGGCCGCTCTGGAAACACCATATATTTT | CAISWTGRSGNTIYF
TRBJ1-1 | 13 | few | - | TRBV27 | TGTGCCAGCAGTTTATCCAGGAACACTGAAGCTTTCTTT | CASSLSRNTEAFF
TRBJ2-2 | 15 | - | TRBD1 | TRBV6-1 | TGTGCCAGCAGGGACAGGGCCATTGTCACCGGGGAGCTGTTTTTT | CASRDRAIVTGELFF
TRBJ2-7 | 13 | - | - | TRBV6-1 | TGTGCCAGCAGTGCGGAAGACTACTACGAGCAGTACTTC | CASSAEDYYEQYF
TRBJ2-3 | 16 | - | - | TRBV5-5 | TGTGCCAGCAGCCCCCGGAGTCAGGGGCTAGCAGATACGCAGTATTTT | CASSPRSQGLADTQYF
TRBJ2-1 | 16 | - | TRBD1 | TRBV5-1 | TGCGCCAGCAGCTTGGAAGGGGACAGTCGATCCAATGAGCAGTTCTTC | CASSLEGDSRSNEQFF
TRBJ2-7 | 16 | - | - | TRBV7-8 | TGTGCCAGCAGCTTCCCCCCTAGAGGGAGCGCCTACGAGCAGTACTTC | CASSFPPRGSAYEQYF
TRBJ2-7 | 14 | - | - | TRBV28 | TGTGCCAGCAGTTTAGGCACACGAGTCGGAGAGCAGTACTTC | CASSLGTRVGEQYF
TRBJ2-7 | 11 | few | - | TRBV2 | TGTGCCAGCAGGAGGGGCTACGAGCAGTACTTC | CASRRGYEQYF
TRBJ2-3 | 17 | - | TRBD1 | TRBV7-9 | TGTGCCAGCAGCATAACTCCGGGACAGGGGTTCACAGATACGCAGTATTTT | CASSITPGQGFTDTQYF
TRBJ1-1 | 15 | - | TRBD1 | TRBV4-3 | TGCGCCAGCAGCCAAGATACGGACAGGGACACTGAAGCTTTCTTT | CASSQDTDRDTEAFF